Listed here are 27 T cell receptor beta chains from one sample, sequenced in a study of metastatic and nonmetastatic thyroid tumors. Treatment of any kind had been given to no patient before thyroid surgery. TCRdb re-called clones from the PCR reads using MiXCR. The table records some 20,000 clones, roughly a third of them present only once. Sequencing input: tumor tissue. The receptors come from a female donor with papillary thyroid cancer or a benign thyroid nodule (not recorded which). Some clones in this sample may be carry-over from other donors' samples.

Turning to this clone: Likely a read error: the CDR3 ends without its conserved phenylalanine or tryptophan. Because the CDR3's place on the DNA is in doubt, the DNA is left out and the CDR3 is given as listed by TCRdb. The gene calls are TRBV5-4 and TRBJ1-1. The CDR3 is 13 residues long, counting both termini. The germline CDR1 and CDR2 sequences are SGHNT and YYREEE (reference sequence). The CDR3 sequence is CASSRLMNTEALV.

In this sample, this clone turned up once. V and J are TRBV30 and TRBJ2-1; D is uncertain. The V end was cut by 1 base, the J end by 10 bases, with 14 bases between. This CDR3 is 13 amino acids long. Germline CDR1 GTSNPN, CDR2 SVGIG (reference sequence). This chain's CDR3 is CAWSGPKYREQFF. DNA of the CDR3: TGTGCCTGGAGTGGCCCTAAGTATAGGGAGCAGTTCTTC.

This clone has just a few counts. This sequence joins TRBV5-4 and TRBJ1-5, with TRBD1 identical over 8 bases. V dropped 1 base and J dropped 5; count of bases not matched to a gene: 8. CDR3 length: 16 residues. Looked up from germline, CDR1 is SGHNT and CDR2 is YYREEE (reference sequence). The CDR3 sequence is CASSLKARGPDQPQHF. As DNA, the CDR3 is TGTGCCAGCAGCTTGAAGGCCAGGGGGCCTGATCAGCCCCAGCATTTT.

At least ten counts were recorded for this clone. The chain joins TRBV6-6 to TRBJ2-2; D uncertain. This CDR3 contains 15 residues. V was trimmed by 2 bases and J by 2 bases, leaving 9 bases between them. CDR1 and CDR2 from the germline V gene are MNHNY and SVGAGI (reference sequence). DNA for the CDR3: TGTGCCAGCAGTTACGGGCAACCAAACACCGGGGAGCTGTTTTTT. It translates to CASSYGQPNTGELFF.

The CDR3 DNA reads as TGCAGTGCTAGGCCGGGACAAAACTATGGCTACACCTTC. Residues: CSARPGQNYGYTF. The rearrangement links TRBV20-1 to TRBJ1-2; D is possibly TRBD1 (6 bases). The CDR3 has 13 residues. V was shortened by 3 bases and J by 2 bases, with 10 bases between the two germline ends. The V gene's germline CDR1 is DFQATT and CDR2 SNEGSKA (reference sequence).

The sample holds many counts of this clone. The chain couples TRBV9 to TRBJ2-7, with TRBD2 identical over 7 bases. This CDR3 has 15 amino acids. The V gene's germline CDR1 is SGDLS and CDR2 YYNGEE. V was clipped by 3 bases and J by 4 bases; unmatched bases: 10. The CDR3 region is CASSGAKGGSYEQYF. The CDR3 nucleotides read TGTGCCAGCAGCGGTGCCAAGGGCGGGAGTTACGAGCAGTACTTC. The full variable domain, in which reference TRBV9 and TRBJ2-7 provide the parts outside the CDR3, is DSGVTQTPKHLITATGQRVTLRCSPRSGDLSVYWYQQSLDQGLQFLIQYYNGEERAKGNILERFSAQQFPDLHSELNLSSLELGDSALYFCASSGAKGGSYEQYFGPGTRLTVT.

This chain uses TRBV6-2 or TRBV6-3 with TRBJ2-7; 7 bases are a match to TRBD2. CDR3 length: 13 residues. The J segment lost 6 bases and the V segment lost 0 bases, leaving 2 bases of the junction unmatched. Germline CDR1 is MNHEY and CDR2 is SVGEGT. The CDR3 loop reads CASSYSERGEQYF. The CDR3, as DNA: TGTGCCAGCAGTTACTCAGAGCGGGGCGAGCAGTACTTC.

V is TRBV19 and J is TRBJ1-5, with a weak D call TRBD1 (6 bases). The CDR3 is made up of 16 amino acids. V dropped 2 bases and J dropped 0 bases, with 11 bases sitting between them. Germline loops: CDR1 LNHDA, CDR2 SQIVND (reference sequence). CDR3 DNA sequence: TGTGCCAGTAGTATACCCACAGGGAATAGCAATCAGCCCCAGCATTTT. Its protein is CASSIPTGNSNQPQHF.

This clone was seen only a few times. The chain recombines TRBV27 with TRBJ2-3; D gene unclear. The CDR3 extends over 12 amino acids. V was pared by 5 bases and J by 0 bases, with 3 bases between. The germline V gene encodes CDR1 MNHEY and CDR2 SMNVEV (reference sequence). The CDR3 coding sequence is TGTGCCAGCAGTGAAAGCACAGATACGCAGTATTTT. It codes for CASSESTDTQYF.

A few counts support this clone. The chain couples TRBV6-1 to TRBJ2-2, with a weak D call TRBD1 (6 bases). Trimming removed 7 bases at V and 5 bases at J, with 14 bases between. Germline CDR1 reads MNHNS; CDR2 reads SASEGT. CDR3 length equals 14 residues. This CDR3 is CASTTNRVTGELFF. The CDR3 DNA reads TGTGCCAGCACCACTAACAGGGTAACCGGGGAGCTGTTTTTT.

This clone was detected only a few times. The J gene is TRBJ2-2, the V gene TRBV10-3; 7 nucleotides agree with TRBD1. There are 12 residues in the CDR3. V lost 6 bases to trimming and J lost 5 bases; unmatched junction nucleotides: 0. The germline gives CDR1 ENHRY, CDR2 SYGVKD. CDR3 region: CAIRTGTGELFF. The DNA for the CDR3 is TGTGCCATCAGGACAGGGACCGGGGAGCTGTTTTTT.

The rearrangement links TRBV7-3 to TRBJ2-1; 8 nucleotides align to TRBD1. CDR1 SGHTA and CDR2 FQGTGA come from the germline V gene. This CDR3 has 14 amino acids. V lost 5 bases to trimming and J lost 6 bases; unmatched junction nucleotides: 6. This CDR3 reads CASSRGTGSNEQFF. The CDR3 nucleotides are TGTGCCAGCAGCCGAGGGACAGGCTCCAATGAGCAGTTCTTC.

The V gene is TRBV19, the J gene TRBJ2-3; 9 positions match TRBD2. V lost 5 bases and J lost 3; bases outside the gene matches: 3. The CDR3 is 14 amino acids. CDR1 and CDR2 (germline): LNHDA, SQIVND (reference sequence). The CDR3 region is CASSSSGTTDTQYF. In nucleotides, the CDR3 is TGTGCCAGTAGTTCTAGCGGGACAACAGATACGCAGTATTTT.

This clone was counted between two and nine times. The chain links TRBV6-9 to TRBJ2-7, with a weak D call TRBD1 (6 bases). V shed 0 bases and J shed 5 bases, with 8 bases lying between them. The CDR3 is 13 residues long. Germline CDR1 reads MNHGY; CDR2 reads SVAAGI. This CDR3 reads CASSYSRGHEQYF. DNA of the CDR3: TGTGCCAGCAGTTATTCCAGGGGACACGAGCAGTACTTC.

The V call is TRBV2, the J call TRBJ1-2, with D tentatively TRBD1 (6 bases). Trimming stripped 0 bases from V and 5 bases from J, with 10 bases between. CDR3 length equals 14 residues. Germline CDR1 SNHLY, CDR2 FYNNEI. In DNA form, the CDR3 reads TGTGCCAGCAGTGAAGCAGGGCAGGGGTATGGCTACACCTTC. This sequence encodes CASSEAGQGYGYTF.

The rearrangement links TRBV5-8 to TRBJ2-3; 7 bases fit TRBD2. CDR1 is SGHTS and CDR2 is YDEGEE in the germline V gene. V lost 3 bases, J lost 2 bases, and 3 bases stayed unmatched. CDR3 length: 14 residues. The CDR3 spells CASSWGRVTDTQYF. The CDR3 DNA reads TGTGCCAGCAGCTGGGGGAGGGTCACAGATACGCAGTATTTT. Full variable domain (missing parts from reference TRBV5-8 and TRBJ2-3): EAGVTQSPTHLIKTRGQQATLRCSPISGHTSVYWYQQALGLGLQFLLWYDEGEERNRGNFPPRFSGRQFPNYSSELNVNALELEDSALYLCASSWGRVTDTQYFGPGTRLTVL.

The genes are TRBV5-1 and TRBJ2-3, with 8 bases matching TRBD2. The CDR3 has 17 amino acids. Per the germline V gene, CDR1 is SGHRS and CDR2 is YFSETQ. With V trimmed by 1 base and J by 0 bases, 7 bases remained unmatched. The CDR3 loop reads CASSLMSSGPSTDTQYF. The CDR3 nucleotides read TGCGCCAGCAGCTTGATGTCTAGCGGGCCCAGCACAGATACGCAGTATTTT.

The chain uses TRBV12-3 or TRBV12-4 and TRBJ1-1, with no clear D. Between the trimmed V and J ends, which lost 4 bases and 10 bases, there was a span of 19 bases. The CDR3 length is 14 residues. Here the CDR3 DNA reads TGTGCCAGCAGTTATAGGTCATCCATGGGAATAGCTTTCTTT. Translated: CASSYRSSMGIAFF.

The chain employs TRBV25-1 and TRBJ1-6; tentative D call: TRBD1 (5 bases). The CDR3 is 20 amino acids. Germline CDR1 and CDR2: MGHDK and SYGVNS. Trimming stripped 6 bases from V and 7 bases from J, with 31 bases between. CDR3 loop: CASSRLGHENPTFGNSPLHF. The CDR3 nucleotides are TGTGCCAGCAGCCGCCTCGGACACGAAAACCCCACTTTTGGGAATTCACCCCTCCACTTT.

This rearrangement joins TRBV5-8 to TRBJ2-7, with 8 bases matching TRBD1. CDR1 is SGHTS and CDR2 is YDEGEE in the germline V gene. J lost 2 bases, V lost 3 bases, and 7 bases had no gene match. This CDR3 region has 15 residues. The CDR3 DNA reads as TGTGCCAGCAGCTCTTACGGACAGGGAACCTACGAGCAGTACTTC. Amino acids: CASSSYGQGTYEQYF.

In its sample, this clone was seen a few times. V usage is TRBV12-3 or TRBV12-4 and J usage is TRBJ1-3; 10 bases agree with TRBD1. The CDR3 consists of 15 residues. With 4 bases clipped from V and 5 bases from J, the junction kept 5 bases outside the gene matches. The chain's CDR3 is CASSSGQGLRNTIYF. The CDR3 DNA follows: TGTGCCAGCAGTTCGGGACAGGGGCTTCGAAACACCATATATTTT.

CDR3 DNA: TGTGCCAGCAGCTTAGAGGGAGGAGGAGAGACCCAGTACTTC. Protein product: CASSLEGGGETQYF. The chain employs TRBV11-3 and TRBJ2-5, with D possibly TRBD2 on 6 matching bases. V lost 0 bases, J lost 4 bases, and 9 bases lay in between. This CDR3 spans 14 amino acids. The germline V gene has CDR1 SGHNT and CDR2 YENEEA.

This chain connects TRBV6-1 to TRBJ1-5; TRBD1 might be the D (5 bases). Germline V gene data show CDR1 as MNHNS and CDR2 as SASEGT. The CDR3 is made up of 15 amino acids. Trimming removed 2 bases at V and 3 bases at J, with 11 bases between. This CDR3 reads CASSESGRINQPQHF. CDR3 sequence (DNA): TGTGCCAGCAGTGAATCGGGACGCATCAATCAGCCCCAGCATTTT.

V usage is TRBV6-5 and J usage is TRBJ1-2, with D possibly matching TRBD1 (5 bases). Trimming removed 2 bases from V and 9 bases from J, with 13 bases in between. Germline CDR1 is MNHEY and CDR2 is SVGAGI. The CDR3 runs 13 residues. CDR3 nucleotides: TGTGCCAGCAGTTACGGTCAGGGAAGGCGCTACACCTTC. Amino acids: CASSYGQGRRYTF.

The chain combines TRBV10-3 with TRBJ2-1; 11 bases line up with TRBD2. CDR1 and CDR2 from the germline V gene are ENHRY and SYGVKD. The trim removed 5 bases at V and 2 bases at J, leaving 5 bases unmatched. The CDR3 length is 16 residues. Written as DNA, the CDR3 is TGTGCCATCAGTCCGGGGACTAGCGGAACCTACAATGAGCAGTTCTTC. Its protein is CAISPGTSGTYNEQFF.

The CDR3 protein is CASSLGGSGGNTIYF. The CDR3 region has the DNA TGTGCCAGCAGCTTAGGTGGGAGCGGTGGAAACACCATATATTTT. The chain is built from TRBV7-3 and TRBJ1-3; D is unresolved. V lost 2 bases to trimming and J lost 3 bases, with 11 bases between them. Per the germline V gene, CDR1 is SGHTA and CDR2 is FQGTGA. This CDR3 has 15 residues. The full variable domain, completed using reference TRBV7-3 and TRBJ1-3, is GAGVSQTPSNKVTEKGKYVELRCDPISGHTALYWYRQSLGQGPEFLIYFQGTGAADDSGLPNDRFFAVRPEGSVSTLKIQRTERGDSAVYLCASSLGGSGGNTIYFGEGSWLTVV.

The table lists this clone with a few counts. This chain connects TRBV12-3 or TRBV12-4 to TRBJ1-2; D not certain. The CDR3 totals 15 residues. V was pared by 0 bases and J by 3 bases, with 11 bases between. For the CDR3, the DNA is TGTGCCAGCAGTTTAGCTGGCAAGTCCGACTATGGCTACACCTTC. Residues: CASSLAGKSDYGYTF.